The clone carrying this T cell receptor (beta chain) was picked up a small number of times. This entry belongs to a study of shared clonotypes between healthy human individuals. Study in general: Plates per donor: three CD4 naive, three CD4 memory, two CD8 naive, one CD8 memory.

The CDR3 consists of 16 residues. Germline V gives CDR1 LGHNA, CDR2 YNFKEQ. The V and J ends lost 2 bases and 7 bases respectively, with 20 bases between them. The method was immunoSEQ multiplex PCR; TCRdb's version includes in-frame clones alone and lacks a portion of them. The table lists 800,000 to 1,200,000 clones, more than 75% of them singletons. J is TRBJ1-1 and V is TRBV4-2; D is unresolved. The receptor comes from a young man in good health. Some clones in this sample may be carry-over from other donors' samples. Sequencing was done on a sample of memory CD4+ T cells from PBMCs. Subset here: CD45RA-negative fraction. CDR3 in amino acids: CASSQPPGGGEFEAFF. CDR3 nucleotides: TGTGCCAGCAGCCAACCCCCCGGTGGCGGTGAATTTGAAGCTTTCTTT.